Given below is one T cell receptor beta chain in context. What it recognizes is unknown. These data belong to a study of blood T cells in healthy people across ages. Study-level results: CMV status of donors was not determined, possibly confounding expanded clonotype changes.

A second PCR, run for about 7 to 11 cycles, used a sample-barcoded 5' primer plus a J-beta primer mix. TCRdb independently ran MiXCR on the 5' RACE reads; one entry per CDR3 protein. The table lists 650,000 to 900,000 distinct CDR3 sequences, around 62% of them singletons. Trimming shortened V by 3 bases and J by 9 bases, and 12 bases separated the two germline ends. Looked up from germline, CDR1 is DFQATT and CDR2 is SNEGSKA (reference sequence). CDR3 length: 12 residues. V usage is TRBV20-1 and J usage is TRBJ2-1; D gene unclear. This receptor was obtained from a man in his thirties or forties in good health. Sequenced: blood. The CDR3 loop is CSARLSSIEQFF. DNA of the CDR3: TGCAGTGCTAGGTTATCGTCTATTGAGCAGTTCTTC.